These 16 T cell receptor beta chains share one sample of origin, sequenced in a study of breast tumors, draining lymph nodes, adjacent tissues. Each CDR3 protein gets one entry after TCRdb re-called the multiplex PCR reads with MiXCR. The table lists approximately 180,000 distinct CDR3 sequences, more than 25% of them singletons, with 3.8% in the top ten. Breast cancer patients provided tissue from their axillary draining lymph nodes. Sequencing was done on a sample of axillary lymph node tissue. These receptors were obtained from a female donor with breast cancer. Some clones in this sample may be carry-over from other donors' samples.

This clonotype occurred many times. This chain uses TRBV30 with TRBJ2-5; the match to TRBD2 covers 12 bases. The CDR3 loop spans 14 amino acids. Germline lookup yields CDR1 GTSNPN and CDR2 SVGIG (reference sequence). The V gene end was trimmed by 2 bases and the J gene end by 5 bases; junction bases not matched to a gene: 3. The CDR3 region has the DNA TGTGCCTGGAGTCCCCTAGCGGGGGGGGAGACCCAGTACTTC. Its translation: CAWSPLAGGETQYF.

This clonotype has a count of ten or more. Germline is not matched at one junction end, which may reflect a read error. V gene TRBV6-6 combines with J gene TRBJ2-3; a possible D gene is TRBD1 (6 bases). Germline V CDR1 and CDR2: MNHNY, SVGAGI (reference sequence). The CDR3 contains 16 residues. Written as DNA, the CDR3 is TGTGCCAGCAGTCACTCGAAGGGGGACCCCACAGATACGCAGTATTTT. Translated: CASSHSKGDPTDTQYF.

The sample holds many counts of this clonotype. This sequence joins TRBV27 and TRBJ1-3; D uncertain. V was cut by 6 bases and J by 0 bases, with 9 bases left in between. Per germline, CDR1 MNHEY and CDR2 SMNVEV (reference sequence). The CDR3 loop spans 14 amino acids. The CDR3 is CASSLEASGNTIYF. The CDR3 DNA sequence: TGTGCCAGCAGCCTGGAGGCCTCTGGAAACACCATATATTTT.

The sample holds many counts of this clonotype. At one end the junction does not follow the germline gene, possibly because of a read error. The chain joins TRBV6-1 to TRBJ2-5, with D perhaps being TRBD1 or TRBD2 (5 bases each). The CDR3 length is 12 residues. Germline lookup yields CDR1 MNHNS and CDR2 SASEGT. The CDR3 coding sequence is TGTGTCAGCGGTAGGGGCCAAGAGACCCAGTACTTC. Translation gives CVSGRGQETQYF.

The chain combines TRBV20-1 with TRBJ2-2; unclear D gene. This CDR3 comprises 10 residues. V lost 6 bases to trimming and J lost 7 bases, with 6 bases between them. Germline V CDR1 and CDR2: DFQATT, SNEGSKA (reference sequence). The CDR3 coding sequence is TGCAGTGCCCACCTCGGGGAGCTGTTTTTT. It translates to CSAHLGELFF.

J is TRBJ1-3 and V is TRBV19, with TRBD1 matching 9 bases. V lost 7 bases to trimming and J lost 0 bases; unmatched junction nucleotides: 28. This CDR3 spans 23 amino acids. Germline CDR1 LNHDA, CDR2 SQIVND (reference sequence). CDR3 region: CASTPSPTNPLIGTGNSGNTIYF. In DNA, the CDR3 is TGTGCCAGTACCCCCTCTCCGACCAATCCCCTAATCGGGACAGGGAACTCTGGAAACACCATATATTTT. The whole variable domain, filled in from reference TRBV19 and TRBJ1-3, reads DGGITQSPKYLFRKEGQNVTLSCEQNLNHDAMYWYRQDPGQGLRLIYYSQIVNDFQKGDIAEGYSVSREKKESFPLTVTSAQKNPTAFYLCASTPSPTNPLIGTGNSGNTIYFGEGSWLTVV.

This clonotype showed up many times. The genes are TRBV4-3 and TRBJ2-3; TRBD2 agrees at 7 bases. J lost 0 bases, V lost 4 bases, and 7 bases had no gene match. CDR1 and CDR2 from the germline V gene are LGHNA and YSLEER. The CDR3 covers 16 residues. The CDR3 loop is CASSRTSDPSTDTQYF. DNA of the CDR3: TGCGCCAGCAGCCGTACTAGCGACCCTAGCACAGATACGCAGTATTTT.

Of note for this clonotype: The conserved phenylalanine or tryptophan normally closing the CDR3 is absent here, so this likely arose from a read error. The DNA is left out, because the CDR3 cannot be placed on it with certainty; the CDR3 is given as TCRdb lists it. The V gene is TRBV14, the J gene TRBJ1-5. Germline CDR1 and CDR2: SGHDN and FVKESK. The CDR3 is made up of 13 amino acids, end residues included. CDR3 sequence: CASSHRTGQPQHS.

Many counts were recorded for this clonotype. The rearrangement links TRBV6-2 or TRBV6-3 to TRBJ1-6; TRBD1 is a possible D gene (6 bases). Trimming removed 6 bases from V and 10 bases from J, with 16 bases in between. This CDR3 has 14 residues. Germline-derived CDR1 and CDR2 are MNHEY and SVGEGT. CDR3: CASRPKGGGSPLHF. The CDR3 DNA reads as TGTGCCAGCAGACCCAAGGGGGGAGGATCACCCCTCCACTTT.

The V and J genes are TRBV6-2 or TRBV6-3 and TRBJ2-3; D gene uncertain. This CDR3 region has 13 residues. Germline V gene sequence: CDR1 MNHEY, CDR2 SVGEGT. V shed 5 bases and J shed 6 bases, with 12 bases lying between them. CDR3 nucleotides: TGTGCCAGCAGTGCCTCGACTTGGGATACGCAGTATTTT. The encoded protein is CASSASTWDTQYF.

This clonotype was counted ten times or more. The rearrangement uses TRBV27 and TRBJ1-4, with D unresolved. Germline-derived CDR1 and CDR2 are MNHEY and SMNVEV (reference sequence). Trimming stripped 9 bases from V and 8 bases from J, with 10 bases between. The CDR3 is made up of 11 amino acids. CDR3 DNA sequence: TGTGCCAGTTTAGGTGGGGAAAAACTGTTTTTT. Its translation is CASLGGEKLFF.

This clonotype was observed a few times. One end of the junction does not line up with germline, which may come from a read error. The chain carries TRBV7-3 and TRBJ2-7; 8 bases line up with TRBD2. Germline V gene data show CDR1 as SGHTA and CDR2 as FQGTGA. The CDR3 is 11 residues long. CDR3 in DNA: TGTGCCAGCAGCTTAACGGGGGCTAGCGGGTTC. Amino acid sequence: CASSLTGASGF.

The chain recombines TRBV28 with TRBJ1-5; D might be TRBD1 (5 bases). The germline gives CDR1 MDHEN, CDR2 SYDVKM. The CDR3 runs to 16 residues. Trimming stripped 5 bases from V and 4 bases from J, with 18 bases between. The CDR3 nucleotides are TGTGCCAGCAGTCTTAACCCGGGGGTAAGGAATCAGCCCCAGCATTTT. Translated, it gives CASSLNPGVRNQPQHF.

This clonotype came up many times. V gene TRBV2 combines with J gene TRBJ2-2; D might be TRBD1 or TRBD2, each matching 5 bases. Trimming took 4 bases from V and 5 from J, leaving 14 bases between them. Germline lookup yields CDR1 SNHLY and CDR2 FYNNEI. The length of the CDR3 is 15 residues. The CDR3 DNA follows: TGTGCCAGCAGTGTTTCCGGGACCCTAACCGGGGAGCTGTTTTTT. Translation gives CASSVSGTLTGELFF. Full variable domain (rest looked up from reference TRBV2 and TRBJ2-2): EPEVTQTPSHQVTQMGQEVILRCVPISNHLYFYWYRQILGQKVEFLVSFYNNEISEKSEIFDDQFSVERPDGSNFTLKIRSTKLEDSAMYFCASSVSGTLTGELFFGEGSRLTVL.

The sample holds many counts of this clonotype. The chain links TRBV5-1 to TRBJ2-7; D is perhaps TRBD1 (5 bases). This CDR3 has 15 residues. Germline-derived CDR1 and CDR2 are SGHRS and YFSETQ. V dropped 4 bases and J dropped 1 base, with 15 bases sitting between them. This CDR3 reads CASSPGGASSYEQYF. In DNA form, the CDR3 reads TGCGCCAGCAGCCCGGGTGGGGCTTCGTCCTACGAGCAGTACTTC.

At least ten counts were recorded for this clonotype. The rearrangement links TRBV11-2 to TRBJ2-1; the match to TRBD2 covers 9 bases. The CDR3 sequence is 16 residues long. The V segment lost 1 base and the J segment 8 bases; nucleotides outside the gene matches: 9. Germline-derived CDR1 and CDR2 are SGHAT and FQNNGV. This chain's CDR3 is CASSLVSGSYEDEQFF. The CDR3 coding sequence is TGTGCCAGCAGCTTAGTTAGCGGGAGCTATGAGGATGAGCAGTTCTTC.